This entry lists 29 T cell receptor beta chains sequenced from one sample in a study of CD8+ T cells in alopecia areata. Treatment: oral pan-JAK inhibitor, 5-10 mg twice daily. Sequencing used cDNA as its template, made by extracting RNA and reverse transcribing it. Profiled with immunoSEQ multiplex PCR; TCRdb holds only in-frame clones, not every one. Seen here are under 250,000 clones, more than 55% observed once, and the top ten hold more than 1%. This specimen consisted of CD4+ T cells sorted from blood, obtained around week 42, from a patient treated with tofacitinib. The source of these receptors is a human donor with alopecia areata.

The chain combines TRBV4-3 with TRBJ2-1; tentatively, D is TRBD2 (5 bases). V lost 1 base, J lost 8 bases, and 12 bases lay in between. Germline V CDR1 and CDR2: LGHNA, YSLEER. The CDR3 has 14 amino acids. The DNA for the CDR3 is TGCGCCAGCAGCCAAGTTTCGGGGATCGATGAGCAGTTCTTC. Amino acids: CASSQVSGIDEQFF.

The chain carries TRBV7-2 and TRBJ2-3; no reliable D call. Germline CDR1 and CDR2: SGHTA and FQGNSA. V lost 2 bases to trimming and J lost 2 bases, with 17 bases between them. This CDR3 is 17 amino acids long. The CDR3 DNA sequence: TGTGCCAGCAGCTTATTGGGTGGTAAATTCTTCACAGATACGCAGTATTTT. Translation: CASSLLGGKFFTDTQYF. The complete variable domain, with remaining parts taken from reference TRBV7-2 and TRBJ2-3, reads GAGVSQSPSNKVTEKGKDVELRCDPISGHTALYWYRQSLGQGLEFLIYFQGNSAPDKSGLPSDRFSAERTGGSVSTLTIQRTQQEDSAVYLCASSLLGGKFFTDTQYFGPGTRLTVL.

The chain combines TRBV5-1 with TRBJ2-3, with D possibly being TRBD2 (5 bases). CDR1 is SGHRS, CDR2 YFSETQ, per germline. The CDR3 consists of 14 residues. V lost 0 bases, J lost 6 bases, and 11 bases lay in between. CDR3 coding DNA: TGCGCCAGCAGCTTGGTAGAGGGAAGGGATACGCAGTATTTT. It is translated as CASSLVEGRDTQYF. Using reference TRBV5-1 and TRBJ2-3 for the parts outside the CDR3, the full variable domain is KAGVTQTPRYLIKTRGQQVTLSCSPISGHRSVSWYQQTPGQGLQFLFEYFSETQRNKGNFPGRFSGRQFSNSRSEMNVSTLELGDSALYLCASSLVEGRDTQYFGPGTRLTVL.

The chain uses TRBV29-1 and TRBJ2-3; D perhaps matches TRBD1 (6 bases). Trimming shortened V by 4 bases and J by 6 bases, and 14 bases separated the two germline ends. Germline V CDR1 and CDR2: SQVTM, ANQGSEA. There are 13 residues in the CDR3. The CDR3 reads CSVGGTSGDTQYF. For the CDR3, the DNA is TGCAGCGTTGGGGGGACAAGTGGTGATACGCAGTATTTT.

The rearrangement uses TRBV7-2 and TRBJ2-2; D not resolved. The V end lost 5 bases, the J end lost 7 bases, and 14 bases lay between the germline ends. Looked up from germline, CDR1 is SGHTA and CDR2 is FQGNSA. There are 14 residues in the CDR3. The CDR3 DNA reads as TGTGCCAGCAGCGAAGGCCCAGCGAGCGGGGAGCTGTTTTTT. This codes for CASSEGPASGELFF. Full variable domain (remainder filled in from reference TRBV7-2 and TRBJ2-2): GAGVSQSPSNKVTEKGKDVELRCDPISGHTALYWYRQSLGQGLEFLIYFQGNSAPDKSGLPSDRFSAERTGGSVSTLTIQRTQQEDSAVYLCASSEGPASGELFFGEGSRLTVL.

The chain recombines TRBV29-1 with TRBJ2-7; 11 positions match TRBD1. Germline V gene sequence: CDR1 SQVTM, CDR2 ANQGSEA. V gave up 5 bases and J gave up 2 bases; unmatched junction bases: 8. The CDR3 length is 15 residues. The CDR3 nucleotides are TGCAGCGTTTCACGGTGGGGACAGGGGGCCTACGAGCAGTACTTC. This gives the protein CSVSRWGQGAYEQYF.

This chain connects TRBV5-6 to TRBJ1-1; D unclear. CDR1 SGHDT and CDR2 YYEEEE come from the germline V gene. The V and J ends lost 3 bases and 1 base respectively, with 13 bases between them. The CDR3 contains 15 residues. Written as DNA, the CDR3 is TGTGCCAGCAGCTCCCAAGTACCAAGGAACACTGAAGCTTTCTTT. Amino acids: CASSSQVPRNTEAFF.

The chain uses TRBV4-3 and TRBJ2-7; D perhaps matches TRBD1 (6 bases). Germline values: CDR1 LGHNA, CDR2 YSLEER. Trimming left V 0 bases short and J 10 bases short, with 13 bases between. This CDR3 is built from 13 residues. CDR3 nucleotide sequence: TGCGCCAGCAGCCAAGATTCGGCAGGGGCCCAGTACTTC. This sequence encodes CASSQDSAGAQYF.

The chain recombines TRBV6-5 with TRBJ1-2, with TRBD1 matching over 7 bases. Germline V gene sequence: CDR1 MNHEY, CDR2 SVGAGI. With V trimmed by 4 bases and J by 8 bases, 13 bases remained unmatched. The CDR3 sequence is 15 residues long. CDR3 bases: TGTGCCAGCAGTTCCCCTGGACAGGAGACTCGAGGCTACACCTTC. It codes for CASSSPGQETRGYTF.

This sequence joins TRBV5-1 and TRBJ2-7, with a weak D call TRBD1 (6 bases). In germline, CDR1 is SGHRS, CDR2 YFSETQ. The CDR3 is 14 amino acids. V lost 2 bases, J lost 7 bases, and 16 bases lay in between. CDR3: CASSFRDIRGEQYF. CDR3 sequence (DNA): TGCGCCAGCAGCTTCCGGGACATAAGGGGGGAGCAGTACTTC.

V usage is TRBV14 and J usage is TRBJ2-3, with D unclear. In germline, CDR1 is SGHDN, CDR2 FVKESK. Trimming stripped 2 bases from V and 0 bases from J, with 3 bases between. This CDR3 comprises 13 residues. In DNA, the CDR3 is TGTGCCAGCAGCCAACCTAGCACAGATACGCAGTATTTT. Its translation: CASSQPSTDTQYF.

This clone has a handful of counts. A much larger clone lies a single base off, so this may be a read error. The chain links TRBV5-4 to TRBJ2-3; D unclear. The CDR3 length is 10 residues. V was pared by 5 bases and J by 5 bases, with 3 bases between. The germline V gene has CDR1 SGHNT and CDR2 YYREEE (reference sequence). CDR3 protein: CASRGDTQYF. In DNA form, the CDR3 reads TGTGCCAGCAGAGGAGATACGCAGTATTTT.

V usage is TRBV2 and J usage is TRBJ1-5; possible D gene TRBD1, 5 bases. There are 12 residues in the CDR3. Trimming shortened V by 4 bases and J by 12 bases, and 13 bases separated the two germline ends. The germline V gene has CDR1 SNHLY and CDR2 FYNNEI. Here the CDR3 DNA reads TGTGCCAGCAGTGGGGGGAGAGGGCTCCAGCATTTT. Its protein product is CASSGGRGLQHF.

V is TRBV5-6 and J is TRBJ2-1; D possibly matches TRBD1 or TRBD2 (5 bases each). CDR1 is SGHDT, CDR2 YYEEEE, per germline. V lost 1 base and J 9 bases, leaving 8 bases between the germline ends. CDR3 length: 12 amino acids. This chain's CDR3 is CASSLWGTEQFF. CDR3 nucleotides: TGTGCCAGCAGCTTGTGGGGGACTGAGCAGTTCTTC.

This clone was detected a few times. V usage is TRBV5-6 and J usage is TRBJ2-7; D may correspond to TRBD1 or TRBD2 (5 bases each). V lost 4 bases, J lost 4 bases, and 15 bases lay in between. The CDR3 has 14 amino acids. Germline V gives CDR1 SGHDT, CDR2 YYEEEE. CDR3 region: CASSGIRDGYEQYF. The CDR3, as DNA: TGTGCCAGCAGCGGAATCCGGGACGGGTACGAGCAGTACTTC.

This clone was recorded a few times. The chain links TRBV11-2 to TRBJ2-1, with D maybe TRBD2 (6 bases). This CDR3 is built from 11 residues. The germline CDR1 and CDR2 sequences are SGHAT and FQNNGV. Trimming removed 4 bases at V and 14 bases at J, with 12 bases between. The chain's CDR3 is CASSSGGWEFF. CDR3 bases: TGTGCCAGCAGCTCCGGAGGGTGGGAGTTCTTC.

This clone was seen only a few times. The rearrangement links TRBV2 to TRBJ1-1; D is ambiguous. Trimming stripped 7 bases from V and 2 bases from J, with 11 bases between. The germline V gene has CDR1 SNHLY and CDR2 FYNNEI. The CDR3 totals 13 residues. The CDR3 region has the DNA TGTGCCAGCAACCTAGACGGAAACACTGAAGCTTTCTTT. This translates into CASNLDGNTEAFF. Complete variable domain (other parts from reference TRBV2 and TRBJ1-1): EPEVTQTPSHQVTQMGQEVILRCVPISNHLYFYWYRQILGQKVEFLVSFYNNEISEKSEIFDDQFSVERPDGSNFTLKIRSTKLEDSAMYFCASNLDGNTEAFFGQGTRLTVV.

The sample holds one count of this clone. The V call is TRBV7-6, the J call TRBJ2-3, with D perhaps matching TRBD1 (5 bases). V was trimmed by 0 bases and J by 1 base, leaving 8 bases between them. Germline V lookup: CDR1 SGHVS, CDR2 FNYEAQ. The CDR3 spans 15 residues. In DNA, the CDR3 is TGTGCCAGCAGCTTAGCGTGGGGCGGCACAGATACGCAGTATTTT. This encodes CASSLAWGGTDTQYF. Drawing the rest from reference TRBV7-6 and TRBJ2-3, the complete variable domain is GAGVSQSPRYKVTKRGQDVALRCDPISGHVSLYWYRQALGQGPEFLTYFNYEAQQDKSGLPNDRFSAERPEGSISTLTIQRTEQRDSAMYRCASSLAWGGTDTQYFGPGTRLTVL.

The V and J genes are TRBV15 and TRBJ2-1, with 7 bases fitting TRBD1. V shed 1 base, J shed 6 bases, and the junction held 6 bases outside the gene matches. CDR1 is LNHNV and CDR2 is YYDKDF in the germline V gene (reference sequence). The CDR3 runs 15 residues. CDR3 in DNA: TGTGCCACCAGCAGAGTATCATCAGGGGGCAATGAGCAGTTCTTC. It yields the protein CATSRVSSGGNEQFF.

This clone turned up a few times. The CDR3 protein is CSVIGIRIFSYNEQFF. CDR3 bases: TGCAGCGTTATTGGGATAAGGATATTCTCCTACAATGAGCAGTTCTTC. The V gene is TRBV29-1, the J gene TRBJ2-1; the D is unclear. Deletions cut 5 bases from V and 0 bases from J, with 17 bases between. CDR3 length: 16 residues. Looked up from germline, CDR1 is SQVTM and CDR2 is ANQGSEA.

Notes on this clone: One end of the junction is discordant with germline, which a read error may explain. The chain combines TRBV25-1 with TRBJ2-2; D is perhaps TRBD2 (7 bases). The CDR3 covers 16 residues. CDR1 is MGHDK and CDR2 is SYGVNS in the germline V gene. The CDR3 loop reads CASGRGGARNAGELFF. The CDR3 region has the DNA TGTGCCAGCGGTCGAGGGGGGGCGAGGAACGCCGGGGAGCTGTTTTTT.

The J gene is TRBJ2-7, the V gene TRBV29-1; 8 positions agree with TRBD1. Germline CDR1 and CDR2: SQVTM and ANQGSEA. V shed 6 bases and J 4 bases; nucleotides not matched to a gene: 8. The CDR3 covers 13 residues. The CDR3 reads CSVTDRVTYEQYF. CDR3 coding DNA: TGCAGCGTCACGGACAGGGTAACGTACGAGCAGTACTTC.

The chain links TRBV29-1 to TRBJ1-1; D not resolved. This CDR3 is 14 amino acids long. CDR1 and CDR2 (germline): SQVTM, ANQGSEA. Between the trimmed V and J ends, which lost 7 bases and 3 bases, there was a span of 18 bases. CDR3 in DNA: TGCAGCGCCCAAACCGGCGGGAAGTACACTGAAGCTTTCTTT. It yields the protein CSAQTGGKYTEAFF.

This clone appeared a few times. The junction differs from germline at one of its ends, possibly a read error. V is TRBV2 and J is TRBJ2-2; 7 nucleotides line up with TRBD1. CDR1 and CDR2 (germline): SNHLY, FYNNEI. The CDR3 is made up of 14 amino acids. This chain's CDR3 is CASREGTVTGELFF. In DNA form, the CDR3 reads TGTGCCAGCAGGGAAGGGACAGTCACCGGGGAGCTGTTTTTT.

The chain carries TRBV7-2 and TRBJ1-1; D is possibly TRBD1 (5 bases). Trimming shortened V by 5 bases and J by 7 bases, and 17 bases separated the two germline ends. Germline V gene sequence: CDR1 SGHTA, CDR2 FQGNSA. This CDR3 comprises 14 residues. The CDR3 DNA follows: TGTGCCAGCAGCCCGGGGACCGAGAGACGTGAAGCTTTCTTT. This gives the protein CASSPGTERREAFF.

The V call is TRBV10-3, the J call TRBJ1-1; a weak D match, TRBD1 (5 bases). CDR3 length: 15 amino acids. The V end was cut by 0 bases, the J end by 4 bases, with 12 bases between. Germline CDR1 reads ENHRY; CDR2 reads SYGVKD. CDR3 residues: CAISESRDVGTEAFF. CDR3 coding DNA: TGTGCCATCAGTGAGTCGCGGGACGTGGGCACTGAAGCTTTCTTT.

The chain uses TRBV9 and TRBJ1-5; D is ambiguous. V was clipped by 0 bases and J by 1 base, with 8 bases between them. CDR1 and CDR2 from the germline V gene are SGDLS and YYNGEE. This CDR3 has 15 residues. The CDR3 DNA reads TGTGCCAGCAGCGTAGCTCCGGACAGCAATCAGCCCCAGCATTTT. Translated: CASSVAPDSNQPQHF.

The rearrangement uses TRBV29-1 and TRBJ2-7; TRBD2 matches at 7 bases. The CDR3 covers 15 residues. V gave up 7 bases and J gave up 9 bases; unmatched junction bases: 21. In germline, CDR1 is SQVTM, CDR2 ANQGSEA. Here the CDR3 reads CSALSPAGKPLGQYF. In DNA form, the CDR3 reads TGCAGCGCCCTATCCCCAGCGGGGAAACCCCTCGGGCAGTACTTC.

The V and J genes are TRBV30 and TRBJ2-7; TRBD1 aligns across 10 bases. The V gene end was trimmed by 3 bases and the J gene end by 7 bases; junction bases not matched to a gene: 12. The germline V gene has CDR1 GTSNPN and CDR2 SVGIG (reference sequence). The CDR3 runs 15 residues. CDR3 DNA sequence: TGTGCCTGGAGGAAACCGGGACAGGGGTTGGGAGAGCAGTACTTC. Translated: CAWRKPGQGLGEQYF.